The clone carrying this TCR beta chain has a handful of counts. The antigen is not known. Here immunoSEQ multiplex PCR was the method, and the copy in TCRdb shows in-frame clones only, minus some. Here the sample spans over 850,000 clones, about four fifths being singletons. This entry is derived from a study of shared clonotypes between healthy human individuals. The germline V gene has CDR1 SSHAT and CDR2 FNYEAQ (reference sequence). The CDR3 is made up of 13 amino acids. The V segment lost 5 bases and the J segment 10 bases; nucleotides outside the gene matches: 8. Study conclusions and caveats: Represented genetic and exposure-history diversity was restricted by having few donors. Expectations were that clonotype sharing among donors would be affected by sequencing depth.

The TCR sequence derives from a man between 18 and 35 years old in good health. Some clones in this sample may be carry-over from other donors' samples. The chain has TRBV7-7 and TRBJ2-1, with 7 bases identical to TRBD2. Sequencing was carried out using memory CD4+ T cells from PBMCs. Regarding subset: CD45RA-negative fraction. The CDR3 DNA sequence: TGTGCCAGCAGCCAAGACTGGCGGGGGGAGCAGTTCTTC. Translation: CASSQDWRGEQFF.